This record covers a single T cell receptor (beta chain). Its antigen is not yet known. One base away there is no much larger clone; base qualities are not given. The CDR3 covers 11 residues, taking in both the cysteine and the phenylalanine. The sequence is cut down to CDR3 DNA, 33 bases in frame from base 1. According to the germline V gene (reference sequence), CDR1 reads DFQATT and CDR2 reads SNEGSKA. The cohort consisted of hundreds of healthy bone marrow donors. Cohort members were all nominally healthy when sampled, although unrecorded immune exposures were likely present. The donor tested CMV seronegative, placing the donor among the 352 seronegative members of the cohort. A peripheral blood sample was provided by each donor, and peripheral blood mononuclear cells were used for TCR beta sequencing. The Qiagen DNeasy Blood Extraction Kit was used to extract genomic DNA from the blood cell samples.

To prepare the library, the immunoSEQ multiplex PCR assay was applied. The multiplex PCR relied on a mix of 60 forward primers for TCR Vbeta segments and 13 reverse primers for TCR Jbeta segments. Amplification of the CDR3 region of rearranged TCR beta genes was performed with a multiplex PCR assay on genomic DNA. Amplified TCR beta libraries were sequenced as 87-base-pair reads on the Illumina HiSeq System. The paper's processing steps were these. In a later analysis, tens of millions of unique TCR beta chains were counted across the approximately 620 repertoires, and approximately 11 million of these chains were shared by at least two donors. Raw reads were error-corrected and collapsed into unique sequences with a nearest-neighbor algorithm that merged closely related sequences to remove PCR and sequencing errors. CDR3 sequences were aligned to IMGT reference sequences to assign V, D and J gene segments. For a sequence to be retained, a match of at least six nucleotides was required to both a V gene segment and a J gene segment. A rearrangement was called productive if the CDR3 had no stop codons and remained in frame with V and J, and every other rearrangement was called non-productive. Following IMGT convention, CDR3 was defined as the stretch from the second conserved V-encoded cysteine to the conserved J-encoded phenylalanine. In an earlier analysis of 500 to 650 of the donors, sequences lacking an unambiguous match to a single V gene segment were excluded. In an earlier analysis of 587 of the donors, V segments were called functional above 56.7% productive rearrangements and were called segregating when the between-donor standard deviation exceeded 5%. A statistical classification framework was built to diagnose cytomegalovirus status from the catalog of TCR beta chain sequences. In a later analysis, TCR nucleotide sequences were compared against IMGT/GENE-DB human TR gene sequences so that V and J genes could be assigned. The TCRdist pipeline was used in a later analysis to assign CDR3 sequences and most-parsimonious VDJ recombination scenarios. In a later analysis, each TCR beta chain was defined by its CDR3 amino acid sequence together with its V-gene family, and reads without a unique V-gene family were excluded. To address suspected cross-contamination and a sequencing artifact, a later analysis removed around 590 highly shared, low-generation-probability nucleotide sequences. For each public chain, a later analysis derived a clonal expansion index from normalized ranks of inferred template counts within each repertoire. In a later analysis, generation probabilities were computed using a VDJ recombination model fitted to out-of-frame rearrangements, and the results were checked against IGoR. In a later analysis, TCR-TCR, TCR-HLA and TCR-CMV co-occurrence was scored with hypergeometric tests, and a repertoire-size bias correction was applied to TCR pairs. In a later analysis, false discovery rates were estimated by permuting HLA or CMV assignments 20 times. In a later analysis, co-occurring TCRs were grouped using DBSCAN, and TCRdist sequence similarity was added for clustering within HLA-allele-positive subsets. Repertoires with fewer than 30,000 or more than 120,000 public chains were left out of co-occurrence clustering, as were about five repertoires with anomalous nucleotide sharing. As stored in TCRdb, this immuneACCESS dataset retains in-frame rearrangements with V and J assigned. A fraction of the clones does not appear; measured against another copy, unresolved V genes explain less than half of the discrepancy, and the remainder lacks a known reason. V, J and clone size were drawn from that table, and D and trimming were deduced from the DNA. For this sample the table gives about 35,000 clones, of which roughly 80% were detected only once. The leading ten clones occupy approximately 5.6% of the sample.

The sample comes from a study of cytomegalovirus exposure and HLA in healthy donors (TCRdb year 2017). With regard to the full study: An earlier analysis of roughly 610 of the donors reported 276 Gb of sequence data and 90 million to 120 million unique TCR beta sequences obtained from about 170 million T cells. About 300 gigabases of sequencing data and roughly 81 million unique TCR sequences made up an early release that covered approximately 650 HLA-typed donors. The genetic ancestry cluster associated with self-reported Caucasian donors included around four fifths of the 300 to 400 genotyped donors. The study aimed to test whether signatures of past pathogen exposure could be identified by cataloging public T cell receptors. The T cell repertoires of some 700 subjects were profiled by immunosequencing and related to cytomegalovirus serostatus. Along with the approximately 650-subject first cohort, a separate validation cohort of approximately 110 different subjects was used. High-throughput TCR immunosequencing, statistical association of individual TCRs with disease status, and machine learning were combined to predict cytomegalovirus infection status. To study patterns of TCR occurrence, a later analysis re-analyzed previously published TCR beta repertoires from 550 to 800 donors and added high-resolution HLA genotyping. Rather than using new phenotypic data, the later analysis identified candidate immune exposures from TCR beta sequences and from how often those sequences occurred across donors. In an earlier analysis of 587 of the donors, high-throughput TCR beta sequencing was used to judge whether each TCR beta V gene segment behaved as functional or pseudogenic. Alongside the repertoire data, information on donor age, sex, ethnicity and CMV serostatus was compiled. In a later genetic analysis, genome-wide SNP genotypes for about three fifths of the roughly 670 donors were used, and that subset was treated as a discovery cohort. All discovery cohort repertoires had been generated using a single sequencing platform. Class I and class II HLA loci were covered by the typing at four-digit resolution. The number of donors typed differed by locus, with roughly 620-630 for A, B, C, DRB1 and DQB1, about 500 for DQA1, approximately 570 for DPA1, and approximately 470 for DPB1. Roughly 5 DR-DQ haplotypes were treated as single units for association and clustering because of strong linkage in the cohort. Across about 370 genotyped donors of the cohort, an average of approximately 240,000 unique TCR beta nucleotide sequences per donor were sequenced, and roughly a sixth of those sequences were non-productive. Overall results and qualifications from the work: A further reported finding was that TCR beta sequences accurately predicted the HLA-A and HLA-B alleles for most subjects in the first cohort. Most TCR sequences were seen in very few donors, while some public TCRs were found in many individuals. In vitro tests confirmed that a few of the cytomegalovirus-associated TCR beta chains recognize cytomegalovirus antigens. The classifier was reported to diagnose cytomegalovirus status with high specificity and sensitivity in both the original and validation cohorts. Linkage disequilibrium might explain the correlated functional status among segregating V segments, but an unknown experimental factor could not be excluded. In an earlier analysis of over 550 of the donors, most TCR beta V segments were observed in productive rearrangements about 90% or about 30% of the time, broadly matching IMGT annotations. V-gene and J-gene trimming of TCR beta chains was associated with a missense DCLRE1C variant in a later genetic analysis, and the association was replicated in an independent cohort. The study gave a list of 150 to 200 TCR beta chains associated with cytomegalovirus. Presence/absence analyses assumed roughly uniform sequencing depth across donors, an assumption that may not hold. According to a later analysis, TCR association rates differed among HLA loci, with DRB1 alleles showing the most associated TCRs and HLA-C alleles showing the fewest. A group of highly shared sequence variants was considered likely to be a technical artifact of the sequencing pipeline. The cohort was sequenced for TCR beta chains only, and without alpha or paired-chain data the features that could be detected were limited. Because counts were too low, about 18 rarely observed V segments, including chromosome 9 orphons, were excluded from the earlier analysis of several hundred of the donors. In a later analysis, HLA-associated TCR beta chains showed more clonal expansion and lower generation probabilities than non-associated chains that were equally common. Because HLA typing was unavailable for some donors at each locus, only the typed subset was used in association tests. Several of the top co-occurrence clusters appeared to be linked to parvovirus B19, influenza, CMV and Epstein-Barr virus, according to a later analysis. A later analysis associated approximately 17,000 TCR beta sequences with specific HLA alleles at a false discovery rate of 0.05. In a later genetic analysis, fewer N-insertions in productive TCRs were reported among donors in an Asian-associated ancestry cluster than the roughly 700-donor mean. When HLA alleles, especially DR and DQ, strongly co-occurred, attributing TCR associations to individual alleles was difficult. The 87-base-pair reads could not distinguish some IMGT-functional V segments, including TRBV6-2 and TRBV6-3, so those segments were excluded. CMV serostatus was the only immune exposure information available for the cohort. In a later analysis, most CMV-associated TCR beta chains were found to appear HLA-restricted, with HLA associations seemingly driven largely by CMV exposure. It was suggested by the authors that the approach could potentially be generalized to other disease states and immunological phenotypes.

The origin of this receptor is a male donor in good health and CMV-seronegative. Sequenced sample: PBMCs. The chain joins TRBV20-1 to TRBJ1-2, with a weak D call of TRBD1 (5 bases match). The CDR3 has the sequence CRAEVGVGYTF. The DNA is as follows: TGCAGGGCCGAGGTAGGGGTAGGCTACACCTTC.